The next 18 T cell receptor beta chains were all read from a single sample in a study of blood T cells in healthy people across ages. PCR was performed a second time for roughly 6 to 12 cycles using a sample-barcoded 5' primer and a J-beta primer mix. MiXCR was run by TCRdb on the 5' RACE reads, yielding one entry per CDR3 protein. The sample has around 1,800,000 distinct CDR3 sequences, 39% seen once. Sequences were obtained from blood. The source is a human donor in good health.

This clonotype was counted only a few times. The V gene is TRBV5-1, the J gene TRBJ2-6, with D perhaps given as TRBD1 or TRBD2 (6 bases each). Between the trimmed V and J ends, which lost 4 bases and 0 bases, there was a span of 14 bases. The germline gives CDR1 SGHRS, CDR2 YFSETQ. This CDR3 has 17 residues. CDR3 nucleotide sequence: TGCGCCAGCAGCAAGGGGGGCTTCTCCTCTGGGGCCAACGTCCTGACTTTC. This encodes CASSKGGFSSGANVLTF. Filled out from reference TRBV5-1 and TRBJ2-6, the complete variable domain reads KAGVTQTPRYLIKTRGQQVTLSCSPISGHRSVSWYQQTPGQGLQFLFEYFSETQRNKGNFPGRFSGRQFSNSRSEMNVSTLELGDSALYLCASSKGGFSSGANVLTFGAGSRLTVL.

This chain connects TRBV7-9 to TRBJ1-1; the match to TRBD1 covers 9 bases. The CDR3 spans 15 residues. The germline gives CDR1 SEHNR, CDR2 FQNEAQ (reference sequence). V shed 2 bases, J shed 7 bases, and the junction held 8 bases outside the gene matches. CDR3: CASSLLGTGTIEAFF. The CDR3 region has the DNA TGTGCCAGCAGCTTATTAGGGACAGGGACGATTGAAGCTTTCTTT.

The genes are TRBV18 and TRBJ2-7; TRBD1 is a possible D gene (6 bases). V was shortened by 2 bases and J by 5 bases, with 16 bases between the two germline ends. The germline CDR1 and CDR2 sequences are KGHSH and LQKENI. The CDR3 totals 15 residues. In DNA form, the CDR3 reads TGTGCCAGCTCACCAACGGAAAACAGGGTGAACGAGCAGTACTTC. Protein product: CASSPTENRVNEQYF.

CDR3 nucleotides: TGTGCCAGCAGCTTAGGGACAGGGGCCGTCTCCTACGAGCAGTACTTC. Its translation: CASSLGTGAVSYEQYF. The chain is built from TRBV11-2 and TRBJ2-7; 9 bases match TRBD1. The germline CDR1 and CDR2 sequences are SGHAT and FQNNGV. This CDR3 has 16 residues. V shed 1 base and J 0 bases; nucleotides not matched to a gene: 4.

The chain's CDR3 is CASSLQLEPQHF. CDR3 coding DNA: TGTGCCAGCAGCCTGCAGCTGGAGCCCCAGCATTTT. The chain recombines TRBV5-5 with TRBJ1-5; the D is unclear. V was pared by 4 bases and J by 8 bases, with 10 bases between. Looked up from germline, CDR1 is SGHKS and CDR2 is YYEKEE (reference sequence). CDR3 size: 12 residues. The entire variable domain, with the rest obtained from reference TRBV5-5 and TRBJ1-5, is as follows: DAGVTQSPTHLIKTRGQQVTLRCSPISGHKSVSWYQQVLGQGPQFIFQYYEKEERGRGNFPDRFSARQFPNYSSELNVNALLLGDSALYLCASSLQLEPQHFGDGTRLSIL.

The rearrangement uses TRBV24-1 and TRBJ2-5, with TRBD2 matching over 9 bases. With the DNA end fitting TRBJ2-7 better, the J assignment may be wrong. The CDR3 has 19 amino acids. CDR1 is KGHDR, CDR2 SFDVKD, per germline. The CDR3 here is CATSDLVASGVTSLYEQYF. CDR3 DNA sequence: TGTGCCACCAGTGATTTGGTTGCTAGCGGGGTGACCAGCCTATACGAGCAGTACTTC.

On this clonotype: One junction end does not reproduce the germline sequence, and a read error may be involved. This chain uses TRBV14 with TRBJ2-3; a possible D gene is TRBD2 (5 bases). The CDR3 has 12 amino acids. The germline V gene encodes CDR1 SGHDN and CDR2 FVKESK. The CDR3 spells CANSDLTSTQYF. As DNA, the CDR3 is TGTGCCAACAGCGACCTCACTAGTACGCAGTATTTT.

The J gene is TRBJ2-6, the V gene TRBV28; no clear D gene. CDR3 length: 13 amino acids. With 11 bases removed from V and 2 bases from J, the gap between germline ends came to 10 bases. Germline lookup yields CDR1 MDHEN and CDR2 SYDVKM. The chain's CDR3 is CAGITPGANVLTF. The DNA for the CDR3 is TGTGCCGGCATTACCCCTGGGGCCAACGTCCTGACTTTC.

The CDR3 DNA reads as TGTGCCAGCAGCGTAGGGAGGGGTAACAATGAGCAGTTCTTC. It yields the protein CASSVGRGNNEQFF. The rearrangement uses TRBV9 and TRBJ2-1; TRBD2 might be the D (6 bases). V was shortened by 0 bases and J by 5 bases, with 9 bases between the two germline ends. Germline V CDR1 and CDR2: SGDLS, YYNGEE. The CDR3 sequence is 14 residues long.

The chain has TRBV6-6 and TRBJ2-7; TRBD1 aligns across 8 bases. V was pared by 8 bases and J by 2 bases, with 8 bases of the junction left unmatched. The CDR3 covers 14 residues. The V gene's germline CDR1 is MNHNY and CDR2 SVGAGI (reference sequence). The CDR3 DNA reads TGTGCCAGCGGCTTGACAGGGGACGCCTACGAGCAGTACTTC. Translating gives CASGLTGDAYEQYF.

This clonotype has ten or more counts. This chain joins TRBV7-9 and TRBJ1-2; weak D call: TRBD1 (5 bases). V was trimmed by 3 bases and J by 4 bases, leaving 15 bases between them. Germline loops: CDR1 SEHNR, CDR2 FQNEAQ (reference sequence). CDR3 length: 15 residues. The CDR3 bases are TGTGCCAGCAGCTTGGGCAGCGGGGCCTCCTATGGCTACACCTTC. This codes for CASSLGSGASYGYTF.

This clonotype has more than one count but fewer than ten. V usage is TRBV4-3 and J usage is TRBJ1-2; possibly TRBD1 for D (5 bases). CDR1 is LGHNA, CDR2 YSLEER, per germline. V shed 0 bases and J shed 1 base, with 9 bases lying between them. This CDR3 has 15 amino acids. The CDR3 DNA follows: TGCGCCAGCAGCCAAGATCTCGACAGTAACTATGGCTACACCTTC. It encodes CASSQDLDSNYGYTF.

A word on this clonotype: A junction end diverges from the germline sequence, so it may reflect a read error. The gene calls are TRBV11-3 and TRBJ2-5; unclear D gene. Looked up from germline, CDR1 is SGHNT and CDR2 is YENEEA. This CDR3 contains 14 residues. The CDR3 region has the DNA TGTGTCAGCAGCTACCCACAGAAGCAAGAGACCCAGTACTTC. Its protein is CVSSYPQKQETQYF.

This chain joins TRBV29-1 and TRBJ2-3; D is perhaps TRBD2 (5 bases). This CDR3 is 13 amino acids long. The germline CDR1 and CDR2 sequences are SQVTM and ANQGSEA. V was pared by 3 bases and J by 7 bases, with 14 bases between. The CDR3 sequence: CSVEVMSGYTQYF. Written as DNA, the CDR3 is TGCAGCGTTGAGGTTATGTCGGGGTATACGCAGTATTTT.

With respect to this clonotype: Germline is not matched at one junction end, which may reflect a read error. This chain uses TRBV28 with TRBJ2-7; TRBD2 aligns across 8 bases. This CDR3 is built from 12 residues. Germline CDR1 reads MDHEN; CDR2 reads SYDVKM. The CDR3 nucleotides read TGTGCCGGCAGGACTAGCATCTACGAGCAGTACTTC. It codes for CAGRTSIYEQYF. Drawing the rest from reference TRBV28 and TRBJ2-7, the complete variable domain is DVKVTQSSRYLVKRTGEKVFLECVQDMDHENMFWYRQDPGLGLRLIYFSYDVKMKEKGDIPEGYSVSREKKERFSLILESASTNQTSMYLCAGRTSIYEQYFGPGTRLTVT.

With respect to this clonotype: A junction boundary mismatches the germline segment, possibly from a read error. V usage is TRBV5-5 and J usage is TRBJ1-2, with 10 bases that match TRBD1. Germline-derived CDR1 and CDR2 are SGHKS and YYEKEE (reference sequence). This CDR3 spans 15 amino acids. CDR3 loop: CASSWGTGVVSGHTF. The CDR3 DNA reads TGTGCCAGCAGCTGGGGGACAGGGGTCGTGAGTGGCCACACCTTC.

The chain couples TRBV4-2 to TRBJ2-5, with TRBD2 matching over 7 bases. Germline values: CDR1 LGHNA, CDR2 YNFKEQ. Germline trimming cut 2 bases from V and 2 bases from J; bases unmatched to any gene: 5. The CDR3 runs 15 residues. The CDR3 DNA follows: TGTGCCAGCAGCCAATCGGGGGGTAATCAAGAGACCCAGTACTTC. It yields the protein CASSQSGGNQETQYF.

The V and J genes are TRBV13 and TRBJ2-4; possibly TRBD2 for D (5 bases). The assigned J gene may be wrong: the sequence end matches TRBJ2-7 better. There are 14 residues in the CDR3. The germline V gene has CDR1 PRHDT and CDR2 FYEKMQ (reference sequence). The CDR3 region has the DNA TGTGCCAGCAGCTTCGGACTCGAACTCTACGAGCAGTACTTC. It encodes CASSFGLELYEQYF.